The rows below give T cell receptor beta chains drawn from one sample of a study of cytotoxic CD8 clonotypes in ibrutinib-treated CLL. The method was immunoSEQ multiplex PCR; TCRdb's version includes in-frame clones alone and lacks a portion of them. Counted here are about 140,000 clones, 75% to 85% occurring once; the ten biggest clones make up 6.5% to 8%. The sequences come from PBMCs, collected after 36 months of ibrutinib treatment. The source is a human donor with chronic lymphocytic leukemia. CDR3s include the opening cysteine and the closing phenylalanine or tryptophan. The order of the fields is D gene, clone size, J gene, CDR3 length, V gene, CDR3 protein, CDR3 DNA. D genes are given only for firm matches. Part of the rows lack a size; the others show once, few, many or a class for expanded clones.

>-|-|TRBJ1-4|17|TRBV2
CASSEIGIKDVTEKLFF
TGTGCCAGCAGTGAAATTGGGATTAAGGACGTCACCGAAAAACTGTTTTTT
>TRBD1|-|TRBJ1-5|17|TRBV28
CASSILQGAPSNQPQHF
TGTGCCAGCAGTATACTACAGGGGGCGCCAAGCAATCAGCCCCAGCATTTT
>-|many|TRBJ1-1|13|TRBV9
CASSVRGRDEAFF
TGTGCCAGCAGCGTACGTGGGCGCGATGAAGCTTTCTTT
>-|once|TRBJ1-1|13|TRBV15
CATSGFVNTEAFF
TGTGCCACCAGCGGTTTTGTAAACACTGAAGCTTTCTTT
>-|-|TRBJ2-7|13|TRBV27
CASSLYRDGEQYF
TGTGCCAGCAGTTTATACAGGGATGGCGAGCAGTACTTC
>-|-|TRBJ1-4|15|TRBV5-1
CASSLSDSPYEKLFF
TGCGCCAGCAGCCTGTCCGACAGCCCTTATGAAAAACTGTTTTTT
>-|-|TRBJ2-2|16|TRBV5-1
CASSLGQRPNTGELFF
TGCGCCAGCAGCTTAGGTCAGCGGCCAAACACCGGGGAGCTGTTTTTT
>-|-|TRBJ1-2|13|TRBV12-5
CASGFLTASGYTF
TGTGCTAGTGGTTTCCTGACAGCTAGTGGCTACACCTTC
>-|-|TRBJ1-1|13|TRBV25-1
CASSAFENTEAFF
TGTGCCAGCAGTGCCTTTGAGAACACTGAAGCTTTCTTT
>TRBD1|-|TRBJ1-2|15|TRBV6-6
CASSYSTGADYGYTF
TGTGCCAGCAGTTACTCGACAGGGGCGGACTATGGCTACACCTTC
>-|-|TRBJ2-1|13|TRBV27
CASSPDSYNEQFF
TGTGCCAGCAGTCCCGACTCCTACAATGAGCAGTTCTTC
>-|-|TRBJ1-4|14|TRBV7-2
CASSLGSTNEKLFF
TGTGCCAGCAGCTTGGGGTCAACTAATGAAAAACTGTTTTTT
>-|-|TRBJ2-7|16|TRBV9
CASSPLGRGLAYEQYF
TGTGCCAGCAGCCCTCTCGGTAGAGGGCTCGCCTACGAGCAGTACTTC
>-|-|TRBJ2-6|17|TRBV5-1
CASSSGLGRTALSVLTF
TGCGCCAGCAGCTCGGGATTAGGACGGACCGCTCTGAGCGTCCTGACTTTC
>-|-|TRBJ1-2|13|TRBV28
CASSLPRVGGYTF
TGTGCCAGCAGTTTACCCAGGGTCGGCGGCTACACCTTC
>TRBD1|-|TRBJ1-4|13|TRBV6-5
CASSNNRGEKLFF
TGTGCCAGCAGTAACAACAGGGGTGAAAAACTGTTTTTT
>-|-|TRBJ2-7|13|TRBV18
CASSPGTAREQYF
TGTGCCAGCTCCCCCGGGACCGCTCGCGAGCAGTACTTC
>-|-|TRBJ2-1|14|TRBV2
CASSGSGSHNEQFF
TGTGCCAGCAGTGGGTCAGGGAGTCACAATGAGCAGTTCTTC
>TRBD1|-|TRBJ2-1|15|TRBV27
CASSLGTGVSNEQFF
TGTGCCAGCAGTTTGGGGACAGGGGTCTCTAATGAGCAGTTCTTC
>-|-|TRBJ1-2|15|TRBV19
CASSLQGLGGYGYTF
TGTGCCAGTAGTCTCCAGGGCCTCGGGGGCTATGGCTACACCTTC
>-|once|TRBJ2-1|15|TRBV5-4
CASSGRPSSYNEQFF
TGTGCCAGCAGCGGTAGACCGAGCTCCTACAATGAGCAGTTCTTC
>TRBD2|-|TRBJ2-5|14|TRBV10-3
CAINSGGAAETQYF
TGTGCCATCAACAGCGGGGGGGCCGCCGAGACCCAGTACTTC
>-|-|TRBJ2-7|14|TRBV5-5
CASSLITSRDEQYF
TGTGCCAGCAGCTTGATAACTAGCCGCGACGAGCAGTACTTC
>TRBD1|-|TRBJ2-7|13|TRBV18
CASSPQTGDEQYF
TGTGCCAGCTCACCGCAGACAGGGGACGAGCAGTACTTC
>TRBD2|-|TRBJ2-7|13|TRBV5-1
CASSLEGGNEQYF
TGCGCCAGCAGCTTGGAGGGAGGGAACGAGCAGTACTTC
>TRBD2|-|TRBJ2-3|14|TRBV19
CASSFSGGAYTQYF
TGTGCCAGTAGTTTTAGCGGGGGGGCGTATACGCAGTATTTT
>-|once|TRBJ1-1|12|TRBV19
CASRFQNTEAFF
TGTGCCAGTAGGTTTCAGAACACTGAAGCTTTCTTT
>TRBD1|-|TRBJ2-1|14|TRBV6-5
CASSYGGQGTPSLF
TGTGCCAGCAGTTACGGGGGACAGGGGACCCCCTCGCTCTTC
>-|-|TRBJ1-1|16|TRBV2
CASSEAMLGGRTEAFF
TGTGCCAGCAGTGAAGCGATGTTGGGTGGGCGGACTGAAGCTTTCTTT
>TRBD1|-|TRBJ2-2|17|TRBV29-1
CSVEVWVGQGGTGELFF
TGCAGCGTTGAAGTTTGGGTGGGACAGGGGGGAACCGGGGAGCTGTTTTTT
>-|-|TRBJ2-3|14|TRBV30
CAWGRSLSTDTQYF
TGTGCCTGGGGACGTAGCCTCTCCACAGATACGCAGTATTTT
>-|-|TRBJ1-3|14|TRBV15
CATSSAGAGFTIYF
TGTGCCACCAGCAGCGCCGGCGCCGGTTTCACCATATATTTT
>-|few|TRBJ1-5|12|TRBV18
CASSPNNQPQHF
TGTGCCAGCTCACCGAACAATCAGCCCCAGCATTTT
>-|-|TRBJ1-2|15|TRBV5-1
CASSLGQGLNYGYTF
TGCGCCAGCAGCTTGGGCCAGGGGTTAAACTATGGCTACACCTTC
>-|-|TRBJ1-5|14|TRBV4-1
CASSQVPGRQPQHF
TGCGCCAGCAGCCAAGTGCCAGGCCGGCAGCCCCAGCATTTT
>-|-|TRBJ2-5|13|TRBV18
CASSARSGETQYF
TGTGCCAGCTCAGCCCGGTCGGGAGAGACCCAGTACTTC
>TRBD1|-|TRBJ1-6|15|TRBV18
CASSPPGTGNSPLHF
TGTGCCAGCTCACCACCTGGGACAGGGAATTCACCCCTCCACTTT
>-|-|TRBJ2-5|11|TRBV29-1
CSVEGWETQYF
TGCAGCGTTGAAGGGTGGGAGACCCAGTACTTC
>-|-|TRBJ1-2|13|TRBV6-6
CASSKQDRYGYTF
TGTGCCAGCAGCAAACAGGACCGCTATGGCTACACCTTC
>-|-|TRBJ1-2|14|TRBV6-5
CASSYKWPSGINTF
TGTGCCAGCAGTTACAAATGGCCGAGCGGGATAAACACCTTC
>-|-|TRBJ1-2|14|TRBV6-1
CASSESYRADGYTF
TGTGCCAGCAGTGAATCGTACAGGGCGGATGGCTACACCTTC
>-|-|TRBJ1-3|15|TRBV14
CASSQVLGAGNTIYF
TGTGCCAGCAGCCAAGTCTTGGGGGCTGGAAACACCATATATTTT
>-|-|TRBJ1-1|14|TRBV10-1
CASSPGHRNTEAFF
TGCGCCAGCAGTCCGGGACACCGGAACACTGAAGCTTTCTTT
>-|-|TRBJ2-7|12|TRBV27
CASRGGSYEQYF
TGTGCCAGCAGGGGGGGATCTTACGAGCAGTACTTC
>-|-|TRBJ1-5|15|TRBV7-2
CASSFGNRVNQPQHF
TGTGCCAGCAGCTTTGGGAACAGGGTGAATCAGCCCCAGCATTTT
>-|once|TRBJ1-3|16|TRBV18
CASSPLANQEGNTIYF
TGTGCCAGCTCACCACTCGCGAATCAAGAAGGAAACACCATATATTTT
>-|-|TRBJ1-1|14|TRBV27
CASSIWGGNTEAFF
TGTGCCAGCAGTATCTGGGGGGGGAACACTGAAGCTTTCTTT
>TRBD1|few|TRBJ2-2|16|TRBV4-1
CASSQSGQDFTGELFF
TGCGCCAGCAGCCAGTCGGGACAGGACTTCACCGGGGAGCTGTTTTTT
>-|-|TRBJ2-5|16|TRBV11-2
CASSSPRWGTQETQYF
TGTGCCAGCAGCTCCCCCCGGTGGGGGACCCAAGAGACCCAGTACTTC
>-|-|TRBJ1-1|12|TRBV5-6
CASSFRQVEAFF
TGTGCCAGCAGCTTTCGACAGGTAGAAGCTTTCTTT
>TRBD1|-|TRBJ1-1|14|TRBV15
CATSGRTGGTEAFF
TGTGCCACCAGCGGAAGGACAGGAGGGACTGAAGCTTTCTTT
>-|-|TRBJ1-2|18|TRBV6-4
CASSDPPSGQSSNYGYTF
TGTGCCAGCAGTGACCCCCCATCCGGACAGTCCTCTAACTATGGCTACACCTTC
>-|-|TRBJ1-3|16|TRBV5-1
CASSVVSGGSGNTIYF
TGCGCCAGCAGCGTTGTTAGCGGGGGCTCTGGAAACACCATATATTTT
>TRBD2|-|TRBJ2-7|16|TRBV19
CASSPGTSGRANEQYF
TGTGCCAGTAGCCCCGGGACTAGCGGGAGGGCCAACGAGCAGTACTTC
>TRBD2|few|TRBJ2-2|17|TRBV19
CASSAYSSGRAAGELFF
TGTGCCAGTAGTGCGTATTCCAGCGGGAGGGCCGCCGGGGAGCTGTTTTTT
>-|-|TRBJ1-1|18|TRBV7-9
CASSPKTLRGFDKNGAFF
TGTGCCAGCAGCCCCAAAACTCTGCGGGGGTTTGACAAGAACGGAGCTTTCTTT
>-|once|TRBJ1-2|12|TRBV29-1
CSGARGNYGYTF
TGCAGCGGCGCGCGAGGCAACTATGGCTACACCTTC
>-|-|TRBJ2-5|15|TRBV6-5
CASSYGWVNQETQYF
TGTGCCAGCAGTTACGGGTGGGTTAATCAAGAGACCCAGTACTTC
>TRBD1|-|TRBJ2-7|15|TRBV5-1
CASSWGDRSSYEQYF
TGCGCCAGCAGCTGGGGGGACAGGAGTTCCTACGAGCAGTACTTC
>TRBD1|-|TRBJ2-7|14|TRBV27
CASSFLDRPYEQYF
TGTGCCAGCAGTTTCTTGGACAGGCCCTACGAGCAGTACTTC